Listed below are T cell receptor beta chains from one sample, sequenced in a study of shared clonotypes between healthy human individuals. The assay was immunoSEQ multiplex PCR, and TCRdb's table has in-frame clones only and misses some. The sample includes about 2.4 million clones, 80% to 95% of them seen just once. The material sequenced was naive CD4+ T cells from PBMCs. Source of these receptors: a man aged 18 to 30 in good health. Some clones in this sample may be carry-over from other donors' samples. Both conserved end residues are part of each CDR3. The D gene is left open where the match is weak. Size is omitted from some rows. Given values are once, few, many or a class for expanded clones.

TRBV7-8,NA,NA,18,TRBJ1-4,CASSRKSTMGATNEKLFF,TGTGCCAGCAGCCGGAAAAGCACCATGGGGGCAACTAATGAAAAACTGTTTTTT
TRBV5-1,NA,TRBD2,17,TRBJ2-2,CASSLWTSGSNTGELFF,TGCGCCAGCAGCTTGTGGACTAGCGGGTCGAACACCGGGGAGCTGTTTTTT
TRBV19,NA,NA,13,TRBJ1-1,CASSIEMNTEAFF,TGTGCCAGTAGTATAGAGATGAACACTGAAGCTTTCTTT
TRBV5-1,NA,TRBD1,18,TRBJ2-7,CASSLFATGGVLAYEQYF,TGCGCCAGCAGCTTGTTCGCGACAGGGGGCGTCCTGGCCTACGAGCAGTACTTC
TRBV28,NA,NA,13,TRBJ2-5,CASSFPPGETQYF,TGTGCCAGCAGTTTCCCCCCGGGGGAGACCCAGTACTTC
TRBV7-2,NA,NA,15,TRBJ1-2,CASSTYLGATYGYTF,TGTGCCAGCAGCACATACCTTGGGGCCACCTATGGCTACACCTTC
TRBV29-1,NA,NA,16,TRBJ2-2,CSVPVGGGERAGELFF,TGCAGCGTGCCCGTGGGAGGGGGCGAGCGGGCCGGGGAGCTGTTTTTT
TRBV5-6,NA,NA,12,TRBJ2-3,CASSLQGYTQYF,TGTGCCAGCAGCTTGCAGGGATATACGCAGTATTTT
TRBV4-2,NA,TRBD2,18,TRBJ2-2,CASSPRTSGGKNTGELFF,TGTGCCAGCAGCCCTCGGACTAGCGGGGGAAAGAACACCGGGGAGCTGTTTTTT
TRBV7-3,NA,TRBD2,14,TRBJ2-1,CASSLGTSNSEQFF,TGTGCCAGCAGCTTAGGGACTAGCAATAGTGAGCAGTTCTTC
TRBV5-4,NA,TRBD1,13,TRBJ2-3,CASSSDREDTQYF,TGTGCCAGCAGCTCGGACAGGGAAGATACGCAGTATTTT
TRBV2,NA,NA,17,TRBJ2-3,CASNLRGLPPTQLTQYF,TGTGCCAGCAATTTGAGGGGCCTACCACCAACCCAATTGACGCAGTATTTT
TRBV6-5,NA,NA,15,TRBJ1-6,CASSYLGGGRSPLHF,TGTGCCAGCAGTTACTTGGGAGGGGGAAGGTCACCCCTCCACTTT
TRBV7-3,NA,TRBD2,15,TRBJ2-5,CASSLTSGYQETQYF,TGTGCCAGCAGTCTGACTAGCGGGTACCAAGAGACCCAGTACTTC
TRBV27,few,NA,13,TRBJ1-1,CASSLGPNTEAFF,TGTGCCAGCAGTTTAGGGCCGAACACTGAAGCTTTCTTT
TRBV11-3,NA,NA,13,TRBJ2-1,CASSQTARREQFF,TGTGCCAGCAGCCAAACAGCACGACGGGAGCAGTTCTTC
TRBV27,NA,NA,13,TRBJ2-6,CASSKSGANVLTF,TGTGCCAGCAGTAAATCTGGGGCCAACGTCCTGACTTTC
TRBV25-1,NA,TRBD2,17,TRBJ2-3,CASSVDSGRASMDTQYF,TGTGCCAGCAGTGTCGATAGCGGGAGGGCCAGCATGGATACGCAGTATTTT
TRBV5-4,NA,NA,12,TRBJ1-2,CASSLVNYGYTF,TGTGCCAGCAGCCTTGTTAACTATGGCTACACCTTC
TRBV9,NA,NA,14,TRBJ1-2,CASTPDSASRGYTF,TGTGCCAGCACCCCAGACTCAGCAAGCCGGGGCTACACCTTC
TRBV18,NA,TRBD2,14,TRBJ2-3,CASSPTSGPDTQYF,TGTGCCAGCTCACCGACTAGCGGGCCAGATACGCAGTATTTT
TRBV6-1,NA,TRBD1,11,TRBJ2-7,CASSERDREYF,TGTGCCAGCAGTGAAAGGGACAGGGAGTACTTC
TRBV7-2,NA,NA,17,TRBJ2-2,CASIKVVGLTGTGELFF,TGTGCCAGCATCAAGGTAGTCGGTTTAACCGGCACCGGGGAGCTGTTTTTT
TRBV11-3,NA,NA,13,TRBJ2-2,CASSRQDTGELFF,TGTGCCAGCAGCCGACAGGACACCGGGGAGCTGTTTTTT
TRBV7-3,NA,TRBD2,15,TRBJ2-1,CASSLGISGGNEQFF,TGTGCCAGCAGCTTAGGTATTTCGGGAGGCAATGAGCAGTTCTTC
TRBV11-2,NA,TRBD2,15,TRBJ2-7,CASSLGPAGVYEQYF,TGTGCCAGCAGCTTAGGTCCAGCGGGAGTTTACGAGCAGTACTTC
TRBV9,once,TRBD2,15,TRBJ2-1,CASSNSGLSYNEQFF,TGTGCCAGCAGCAATAGCGGGCTTTCCTACAATGAGCAGTTCTTC
TRBV18,NA,NA,15,TRBJ1-5,CASSPRGNSNQPQHF,TGTGCCAGCTCACCCCGGGGGAATAGCAATCAGCCCCAGCATTTT
TRBV30,NA,NA,14,TRBJ1-6,CAWTRGQSNSPLHF,TGTGCCTGGACAAGAGGACAGAGTAATTCACCCCTCCACTTT
TRBV6-6,NA,TRBD2,14,TRBJ2-1,CASMGREARNEQFF,TGTGCCAGCATGGGGCGGGAGGCAAGGAATGAGCAGTTCTTC
TRBV6-1,once,NA,14,TRBJ2-6,CASIQGSGANVLTF,TGTGCCAGTATTCAGGGGTCCGGGGCCAACGTCCTGACTTTC
TRBV10-3,NA,TRBD1,15,TRBJ1-5,CAISDRWQGGQPQHF,TGTGCCATCAGTGATAGGTGGCAGGGGGGCCAGCCCCAGCATTTT
TRBV19,NA,TRBD1,15,TRBJ1-1,CASTRTGGRNTEAFF,TGTGCCAGTACCAGGACAGGGGGCCGGAACACTGAAGCTTTCTTT
TRBV28,NA,TRBD1,15,TRBJ1-4,CASRLTGGSYEKLFF,TGTGCCAGCAGACTAACAGGGGGGTCTTATGAAAAACTGTTTTTT
TRBV7-3,once,TRBD2,15,TRBJ2-1,CASSAPPGLAAPLIF,TGTGCCAGCAGCGCGCCACCGGGACTAGCGGCACCCCTCATCTTC
TRBV28,NA,TRBD1,19,TRBJ2-7,CASSLGQGADSGIVYEQYF,TGTGCCAGCAGTCTAGGACAGGGGGCCGATAGCGGGATTGTCTACGAGCAGTACTTC
TRBV5-1,NA,TRBD1,15,TRBJ2-6,CASSMDRAGANVLTF,TGCGCCAGCAGCATGGACAGGGCTGGGGCCAACGTCCTGACTTTC
TRBV10-1,NA,TRBD2,17,TRBJ2-7,CASSGVLGTSLSYEQYF,TGCGCCAGCAGTGGGGTGTTGGGGACTAGTCTTTCCTACGAGCAGTACTTC
TRBV4-1,NA,NA,18,TRBJ2-2,CASSQDSSSSENAGELFF,TGCGCCAGCAGCCAGGACAGCTCGTCGTCGGAGAACGCCGGGGAGCTGTTTTTT
TRBV4-2,NA,TRBD1,14,TRBJ1-2,CASSSGTENYGYTF,TGTGCCAGCAGCTCCGGGACAGAAAACTATGGCTACACCTTC
TRBV2,NA,NA,16,TRBJ2-7,CASNYLSTRYPYEQYF,TGTGCCAGCAATTACCTGTCCACAAGATACCCCTACGAGCAGTACTTC
TRBV28,few,NA,11,TRBJ1-1,CASSPAGPAFF,TGTGCCAGCAGCCCAGCGGGCCCAGCTTTCTTT
TRBV18,NA,TRBD2,15,TRBJ2-1,CASSPARGEFNEQFF,TGTGCCAGCTCACCCGCCCGGGGGGAGTTTAATGAGCAGTTCTTC